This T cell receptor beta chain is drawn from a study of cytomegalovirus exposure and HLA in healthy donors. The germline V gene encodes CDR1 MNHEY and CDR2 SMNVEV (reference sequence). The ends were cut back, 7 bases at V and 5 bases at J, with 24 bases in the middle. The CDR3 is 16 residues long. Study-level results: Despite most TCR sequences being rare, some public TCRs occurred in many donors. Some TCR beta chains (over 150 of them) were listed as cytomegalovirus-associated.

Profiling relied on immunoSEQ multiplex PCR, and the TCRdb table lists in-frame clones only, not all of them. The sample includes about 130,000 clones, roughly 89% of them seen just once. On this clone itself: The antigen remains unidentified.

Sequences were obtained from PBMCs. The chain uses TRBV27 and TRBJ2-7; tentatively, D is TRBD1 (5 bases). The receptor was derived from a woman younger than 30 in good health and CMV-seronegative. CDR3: CASTNARAYPGHEQYF. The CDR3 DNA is TGTGCCAGCACGAACGCCAGGGCCTACCCAGGGCACGAGCAGTACTTC.